The clone carrying this T cell receptor (beta chain) was seen ten or more times. The antigen is not known. Quantitative barcoded 5'-RACE was used to prepare TCR beta libraries. MiXCR was run by TCRdb on the 5' RACE reads, yielding one entry per CDR3 protein. The sample records roughly 120,000 distinct CDR3 sequences, roughly 6.6% being singletons. The sample comes from a study of CD8 T cells in ankylosing spondylitis. Trimming removed 0 bases from V and 14 bases from J, with 15 bases in between. CDR1 is SGHRS, CDR2 YFSETQ, per germline. The CDR3 extends over 13 amino acids. Study-level results: Disease-linked clones reportedly showed significant enrichment in matched ankylosing spondylitis synovial fluid.

This receptor was taken from a male donor with ankylosing spondylitis or in good health (not recorded which). The chain carries TRBV5-1 and TRBJ2-1; TRBD2 might be the D (6 bases). Sequenced sample: blood, either unsorted or a sorted T cell fraction (not recorded which). In DNA, the CDR3 is TGCGCCAGCAGCTTGGAGGGTAGGGACTCGAAGTTCTTC. Amino acids: CASSLEGRDSKFF.